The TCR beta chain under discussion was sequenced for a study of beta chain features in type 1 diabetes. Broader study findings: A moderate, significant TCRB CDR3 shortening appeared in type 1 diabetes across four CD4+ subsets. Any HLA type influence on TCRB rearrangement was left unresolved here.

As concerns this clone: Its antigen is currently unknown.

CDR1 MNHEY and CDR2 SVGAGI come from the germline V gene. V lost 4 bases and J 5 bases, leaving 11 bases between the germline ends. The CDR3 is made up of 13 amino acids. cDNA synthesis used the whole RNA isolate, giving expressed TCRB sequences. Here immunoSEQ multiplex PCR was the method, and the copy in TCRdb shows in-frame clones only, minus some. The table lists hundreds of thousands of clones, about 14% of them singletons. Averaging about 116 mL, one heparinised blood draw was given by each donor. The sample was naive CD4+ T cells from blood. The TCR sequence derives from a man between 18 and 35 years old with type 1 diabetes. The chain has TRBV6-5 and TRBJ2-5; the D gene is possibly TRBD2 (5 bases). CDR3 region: CASSLNRRETQYF. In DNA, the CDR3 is TGTGCCAGCAGTTTGAATAGGAGGGAGACCCAGTACTTC.